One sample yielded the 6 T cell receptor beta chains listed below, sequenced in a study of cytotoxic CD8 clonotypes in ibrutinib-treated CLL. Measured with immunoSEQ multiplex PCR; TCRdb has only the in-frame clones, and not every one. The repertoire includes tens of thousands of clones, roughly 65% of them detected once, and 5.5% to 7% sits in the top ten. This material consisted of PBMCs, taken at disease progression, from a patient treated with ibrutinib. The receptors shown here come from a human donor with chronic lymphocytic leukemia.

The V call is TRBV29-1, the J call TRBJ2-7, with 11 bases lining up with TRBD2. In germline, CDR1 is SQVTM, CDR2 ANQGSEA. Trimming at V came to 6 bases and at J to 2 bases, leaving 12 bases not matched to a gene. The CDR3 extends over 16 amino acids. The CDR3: CSVGGTSGTFTYEQYF. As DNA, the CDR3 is TGCAGCGTGGGCGGGACTAGCGGAACCTTTACCTACGAGCAGTACTTC.

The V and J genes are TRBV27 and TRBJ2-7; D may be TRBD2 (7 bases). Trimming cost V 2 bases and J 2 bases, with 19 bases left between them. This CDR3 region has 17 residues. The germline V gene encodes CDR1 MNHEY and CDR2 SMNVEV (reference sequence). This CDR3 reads CASSLAETGAGAYEQYF. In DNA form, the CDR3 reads TGTGCCAGCAGTTTAGCGGAGACGGGGGCGGGGGCCTACGAGCAGTACTTC.

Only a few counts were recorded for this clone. The CDR3 bases are TGTGCCAGTGGGGGGCGGGATGACAATGAGCAGTTCTTC. Its protein product is CASGGRDDNEQFF. The chain has TRBV7-6 and TRBJ2-1; D may match TRBD1 or TRBD2 (6 bases each). CDR3 length equals 13 residues. The V and J ends lost 9 bases and 5 bases respectively, with 14 bases between them. CDR1 is SGHVS and CDR2 is FNYEAQ in the germline V gene.

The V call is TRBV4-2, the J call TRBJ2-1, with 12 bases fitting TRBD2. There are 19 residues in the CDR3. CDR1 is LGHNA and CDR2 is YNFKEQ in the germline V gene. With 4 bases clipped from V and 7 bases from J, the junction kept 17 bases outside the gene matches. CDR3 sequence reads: CASSPSPFPGLAGQNEQFF. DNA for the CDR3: TGTGCCAGCAGCCCCTCCCCCTTCCCGGGACTAGCGGGTCAAAATGAGCAGTTCTTC.

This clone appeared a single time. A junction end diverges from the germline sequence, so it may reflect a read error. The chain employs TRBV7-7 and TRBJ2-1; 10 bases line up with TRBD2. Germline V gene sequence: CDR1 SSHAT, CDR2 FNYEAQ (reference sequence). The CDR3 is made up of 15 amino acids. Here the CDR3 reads CASSLGLAGVYEQFF. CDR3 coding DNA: TGTGCTAGCAGCTTAGGTCTAGCGGGAGTGTATGAGCAGTTCTTC.

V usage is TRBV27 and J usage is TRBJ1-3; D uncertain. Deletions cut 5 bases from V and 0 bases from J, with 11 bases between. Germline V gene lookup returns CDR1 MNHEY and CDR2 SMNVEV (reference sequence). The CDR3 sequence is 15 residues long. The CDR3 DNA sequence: TGTGCCAGCAGTGTCGACCGGAGCTCTGGAAACACCATATATTTT. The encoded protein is CASSVDRSSGNTIYF.